This T cell receptor (beta chain) appears in the sequencing data of a study of CXCR3-negative and CXCR3-positive naive CD8 T cells. Whole-study results and caveats: Naive cells with CXCR3 showed TRB CDR3s that were more hydrophobic than those in CXCR3-negative naive cells.

With UMI labels, 5' RACE was used to prepare the TRB cDNA libraries. TCRdb reprocessed the 5' RACE reads; each CDR3 protein has one entry and no DNA is given. The sample data list about 120,000 distinct CDR3 sequences. A word on this clonotype: Antigen: not known.

Germline CDR1 and CDR2: SGDLS and YYNGEE. The CDR3 sequence is 16 residues long. Sequencing input: naive CXCR3- CD8+ T cells from blood. As for subset: CD45RO-CCR7+CD27+CD95- naive CD8+ T cells lacking CXCR3 (TNR3-). The sequence derives from a human donor in good health. Some clones in this sample may be carry-over from other donors' samples. This chain connects TRBV9 to TRBJ2-1; the TCRdb call, TRBD2, lacks DNA for checking. The CDR3 spells CASSPPGLAGSDEQFF.